What follows describes a single T cell receptor beta chain. Its antigen is not yet known. Base qualities were left out, and no much larger clone turns up one base away. The CDR1 and CDR2 encoded by the germline V gene are SGHTA and FQGNSA. From cysteine to phenylalanine, the CDR3 is 16 amino acids long. The sequence is cut down to CDR3 DNA, 48 bases in frame from base 1. V and J are truncated by 5 bases and 0 bases respectively, leaving an intervening sequence of 14 bases. The entry originates in a study of T cell responses to AZD1222 COVID-19 vaccine (dated by TCRdb to about 2021). For context, the study as a whole: AZD1222 recipients given second doses at about 4 weeks or at about 12 weeks were pooled, since spike-specific TCR depth and breadth were not found to differ between the two schedules. Trial participants were enrolled into age subgroups of 18-55, 56-69 and 70-plus years, which contained about 150, 28 and 57 TCR-sequenced participants, respectively. TCR sequencing covered over 230 trial participants: 207 given two doses of AZD1222 and 26 given two doses of MenACWY control vaccine. Study-wide conclusions, independent of this receptor: Spike-specific TCR breadth and depth rose significantly after two AZD1222 doses compared with day 0 and with MenACWY recipients. The 56-69-year group was small, and its depth increase did not reach significance, likely because of low power. Because no day 14 peak-response samples were available, the repertoires could be characterized only after the peak T cell response. Participants were mostly white British and included more females than males, and it was suggested by the authors that clonal diversity may have been underestimated. Only five to seven AZD1222 recipients were SARS-CoV-2 seropositive at baseline, limiting conclusions about previously exposed vaccinees. Epitopes outside the regions mutated in the B.1.351 and B.1.1.7 variants were reportedly recognized by nearly half of the unique spike-specific TCRs. Vaccine-associated CD4 TCRs spanned the whole spike protein, with dominant responses in regions 160-218 and 743-854.

The sample's time point, from its label and the paper: baseline before first vaccination. Vaccinee samples were obtained from the UK trials COV001 and COV002, which included a single-blind randomized controlled phase 2/3 trial of AZD1222 (ChAdOx1 nCoV-19) in healthy adults. For TCRbeta chain sequencing, PBMC samples were collected from trial participants at day 0 and at day 28 after the second dose. The CDR3 regions of human TCRbeta chains were analyzed by immunosequencing. From the authors' description of their analysis: Repertoire TCRs were checked for matches against a reference library of SARS-CoV-2-specific TCRs that had been generated using the MIRA antigen-specificity platform. Breadth was defined as the fraction of unique TCRs that were SARS-CoV-2-associated. Depth was defined as the fraction of total T cells that were SARS-CoV-2-associated. Using the MIRA data, each spike-specific TCR was mapped to the spike region that the TCR reacts to and placed in a CD4 or CD8 class. Log10-transformed breadth and depth values were compared by one-way ANOVA with Sidak's multiple comparisons tests. Entries here come from immuneACCESS through TCRdb and include only in-frame sequences with V and J called. Some clones fail to appear in such tables; in the studies checked, an unresolved V gene covers under half of the shortfall, and the cause of the remainder is unknown. V, J and clone size were drawn from that table, and D and trimming were deduced from the DNA. Within this sample are 95,000 to 150,000 clones, with roughly nine tenths of them counted one time only. The leading ten clones occupy 25% to 35% of the sample.

The chain links TRBV7-2 with TRBJ1-3; TRBD1 is possibly the D segment (5 matching bases). This clonotype was sampled from an adult in good health. The starting material was peripheral blood, obtained on day 0 of AZD1222 vaccination. The nucleotide sequence is TGTGCCAGCAGCCCACGCGTGGGACTCTCTGGAAACACCATATATTTT. Its coded protein is CASSPRVGLSGNTIYF.